Below, 16 T cell receptor beta chains from the same sample are listed, as sequenced in a study of post-analysis software for immune sequencing data. Broader study findings: With TRBV5-6, TRBV5-1 and TRBV20-1 included, a handful of TRBV segments were more frequent in patients than in controls.

TCR beta libraries were prepared from cDNA with unique molecular identifiers. TCRdb analysed the PCR reads with MiXCR anew, one entry per CDR3 protein. Of about 500,000 distinct CDR3 sequences detected, under 55% appear once; the ten largest clones hold 9.5% to 13%. The antigens these receptors bind are not known. The sample consisted of blood. The receptors derive from a girl between 5 and 17 years old with multiple sclerosis.

This clonotype was seen more than once but under ten times. The gene calls are TRBV15 and TRBJ2-1; D is uncertain. Germline V CDR1 and CDR2: LNHNV, YYDKDF (reference sequence). The CDR3 has 12 residues. V lost 4 bases to trimming and J lost 9 bases, with 10 bases between them. The CDR3 is CATSIVSGEQFF. The CDR3, as DNA: TGTGCCACCAGCATAGTGAGTGGTGAGCAGTTCTTC.

This clonotype was observed at least ten times. The gene calls are TRBV29-1 and TRBJ2-7; TRBD1 or TRBD2 may be the D gene (5 bases each). The CDR3 is made up of 12 amino acids. Trimming pared 4 bases from V and 7 bases from J, leaving 14 bases between. Germline CDR1 SQVTM, CDR2 ANQGSEA. In nucleotides, the CDR3 is TGCAGCGTTGGACTCGGATGGGGGGAGCAGTACTTC. Its translation is CSVGLGWGEQYF.

This chain joins TRBV3-1 and TRBJ1-2; no definite D call. CDR1 and CDR2 (germline): LGHDT, YNNKEL (reference sequence). CDR3 length equals 12 residues. Trimming removed 5 bases from V and 7 bases from J, with 11 bases in between. For the CDR3, the DNA is TGTGCCAGCAGCGGTAGCTTAGGTGGCTACACCTTC. The encoded protein is CASSGSLGGYTF.

The V gene is TRBV27, the J gene TRBJ2-4; tentatively, D is TRBD2 (6 bases). The V gene's germline CDR1 is MNHEY and CDR2 SMNVEV (reference sequence). V gave up 8 bases and J gave up 4 bases, with 12 bases separating them. The CDR3 has 13 residues. The CDR3 here is CASGGDGKNIQYF. The CDR3 nucleotides read TGTGCCAGCGGAGGGGATGGGAAAAACATTCAGTACTTC.

This clonotype has just a few counts. V usage is TRBV15 and J usage is TRBJ1-4, with a weak D call TRBD1 (6 bases). The V end was cut by 0 bases, the J end by 8 bases, with 13 bases between. This CDR3 spans 15 amino acids. Per germline, CDR1 LNHNV and CDR2 YYDKDF (reference sequence). The DNA for the CDR3 is TGTGCCACCAGCAGAGATGGGCAGGGGAACGAAAAACTGTTTTTT. It encodes CATSRDGQGNEKLFF.

This CDR3 is CASSQERGQSSYEQYF. For the CDR3, the DNA is TGTGCCAGCAGCCAAGAGCGGGGCCAGAGCTCCTACGAGCAGTACTTC. This chain links TRBV4-2 with TRBJ2-7, with a tentative D call TRBD2 (6 bases). Trimming took 0 bases from V and 0 from J, leaving 12 bases between them. The CDR3 extends over 16 amino acids. Germline values: CDR1 LGHNA, CDR2 YNFKEQ.

This clonotype was found a few times. This rearrangement joins TRBV20-1 to TRBJ2-5; D gene uncertain. The CDR3 contains 13 residues. V was shortened by 5 bases and J by 2 bases, with 12 bases between the two germline ends. Germline lookup yields CDR1 DFQATT and CDR2 SNEGSKA (reference sequence). DNA of the CDR3: TGCAGTGCTGCCCGGGTGGCACAAGAGACCCAGTACTTC. Protein product: CSAARVAQETQYF.

The V gene is TRBV7-3, the J gene TRBJ2-1, with 10 bases identical to TRBD2. The CDR3 runs to 15 residues. Germline CDR1 SGHTA, CDR2 FQGTGA. Unmatched junction bases numbered 4, after V lost 2 bases and J lost 6 bases. The CDR3 nucleotides are TGTGCCAGCAGCTTAGCTAGCGGGAGTTTCAATGAGCAGTTCTTC. It encodes CASSLASGSFNEQFF.

The CDR3 loop reads CSAAGTSDEQFF. DNA for the CDR3: TGCAGTGCTGCCGGGACTAGCGATGAGCAGTTCTTC. This chain joins TRBV20-1 and TRBJ2-1, with TRBD2 matching over 10 bases. CDR1 is DFQATT, CDR2 SNEGSKA, per germline (reference sequence). V dropped 5 bases and J dropped 8; count of bases not matched to a gene: 3. This CDR3 has 12 amino acids.

This sequence joins TRBV3-1 and TRBJ2-7, with D hard to call. V lost 3 bases and J 2 bases, leaving 5 bases between the germline ends. Germline CDR1 and CDR2: LGHDT and YNNKEL (reference sequence). This CDR3 is built from 12 residues. The CDR3, as DNA: TGTGCCAGCAGCCAGACTCCCTACGAGCAGTACTTC. The encoded protein is CASSQTPYEQYF.

This chain connects TRBV20-1 to TRBJ2-5; D is unresolved. V lost 0 bases and J lost 5, with 16 bases in between. Looked up from germline, CDR1 is DFQATT and CDR2 is SNEGSKA (reference sequence). This CDR3 contains 15 residues. In DNA, the CDR3 is TGCAGTGCTAGAGACCTTAGCTTAGAACGGGAGACCCAGTACTTC. This gives the protein CSARDLSLERETQYF.

The chain couples TRBV4-3 to TRBJ2-2, with TRBD2 identical over 9 bases. CDR3 size: 17 residues. With V trimmed by 0 bases and J by 0 bases, 2 bases remained unmatched. Germline V CDR1 and CDR2: LGHNA, YSLEER. DNA of the CDR3: TGCGCCAGCAGCCAAGATAGCGGGGGATCGAACACCGGGGAGCTGTTTTTT. Amino acid sequence: CASSQDSGGSNTGELFF.

This chain joins TRBV15 and TRBJ2-7, with D possibly being TRBD1 (5 bases). Deletions cut 0 bases from V and 6 bases from J, with 21 bases between. The germline V gene has CDR1 LNHNV and CDR2 YYDKDF (reference sequence). CDR3 length equals 17 residues. CDR3: CATSRDIRAGLPIEQYF. CDR3 coding DNA: TGTGCCACCAGCAGAGATATAAGGGCAGGGCTCCCCATCGAGCAGTACTTC.

This chain connects TRBV13 to TRBJ2-7, with D unresolved. Between the trimmed V and J ends, which lost 5 bases and 3 bases, there was a span of 14 bases. The CDR3 contains 14 residues. CDR1 and CDR2 from the germline V gene are PRHDT and FYEKMQ (reference sequence). CDR3 region: CASSLRARNYEQYF. The CDR3 DNA reads TGTGCCAGCAGCCTTAGGGCCAGAAACTACGAGCAGTACTTC.

V and J are TRBV15 and TRBJ2-4, with TRBD1 matching 9 bases. This CDR3 is 19 amino acids long. J lost 1 base, V lost 6 bases, and 16 bases had no gene match. CDR1 and CDR2 from the germline V gene are LNHNV and YYDKDF (reference sequence). CDR3 loop: CATRARGQGSDRAKNIQYF. DNA for the CDR3: TGTGCCACCAGAGCACGGGGACAGGGAAGTGACCGGGCCAAAAACATTCAGTACTTC.

The J gene is TRBJ2-1, the V gene TRBV7-8, with TRBD2 as a possible D gene (5 bases). Trimming removed 5 bases at V and 2 bases at J, with 13 bases between. The CDR3 runs to 15 residues. CDR1 is SGHVS and CDR2 is FQNEAQ in the germline V gene. The CDR3 DNA sequence: TGTGCCAGCAGCCAATCCGGGGTCCCCTACAATGAGCAGTTCTTC. Its protein is CASSQSGVPYNEQFF.